One and the same sample provided the 5 T cell receptor beta chains below, sequenced in a study of T cell changes during pregnancy in multiple sclerosis. The method was immunoSEQ multiplex PCR; TCRdb's version includes in-frame clones alone and lacks a portion of them. Of around 61,000 clones listed, approximately 87% were seen once; the top ten hold about 5%. Sequencing was performed on peripheral blood from another person, used as feeder cells. The receptors originated from a human donor whose cells served as feeder cells for cultures in a pregnancy study.

The chain is built from TRBV6-1 and TRBJ2-7, with D maybe TRBD1 (6 bases). This CDR3 comprises 16 residues. The V gene lost 1 base and the J gene lost 0 bases, with 13 bases spanning the gap. Germline CDR1 and CDR2: MNHNS and SASEGT. The CDR3 loop reads CASSEGQAALSYEQYF. The CDR3 nucleotides are TGTGCCAGCAGTGAAGGACAGGCCGCCCTCTCCTACGAGCAGTACTTC.

The V call is TRBV5-4, the J call TRBJ1-1, with 7 bases aligning to TRBD1. V shed 2 bases and J 5 bases; nucleotides not matched to a gene: 9. Germline V gene lookup returns CDR1 SGHNT and CDR2 YYREEE (reference sequence). The CDR3 consists of 15 residues. CDR3 coding DNA: TGTGCCAGCAGCTTCGGCGGCAGGGGGGAGACTGAAGCTTTCTTT. It encodes CASSFGGRGETEAFF.

The CDR3 protein is CASSYSKELGGEQYF. DNA of the CDR3: TGTGCCAGCAGTTACTCGAAGGAATTGGGAGGTGAGCAGTACTTC. This sequence joins TRBV6-6 and TRBJ2-7; TRBD2 might be the D (6 bases). Trimming stripped 0 bases from V and 7 bases from J, with 16 bases between. Germline CDR1 MNHNY, CDR2 SVGAGI (reference sequence). CDR3 size: 15 residues.

The chain employs TRBV29-1 and TRBJ2-1, with D unclear. With 5 bases removed from V and 5 bases from J, the gap between germline ends came to 7 bases. The CDR3 has 11 amino acids. Germline assignment: CDR1 SQVTM and CDR2 ANQGSEA. In DNA, the CDR3 is TGCAGCGTTAAAAAAAACAATGAGCAGTTCTTC. Its translation: CSVKKNNEQFF.

The chain links TRBV9 to TRBJ2-3; weak D call: TRBD1 (6 bases). Germline CDR1 and CDR2: SGDLS and YYNGEE. The V end was cut by 6 bases, the J end by 9 bases, with 14 bases between. This CDR3 comprises 12 residues. The CDR3 DNA is TGTGCCAGCAACCCCCGGGGACAAACGCAGTATTTT. Translation gives CASNPRGQTQYF.